This TCR beta chain was documented in a study of OX40 agonist ivuxolimab in advanced cancers. Overall study: Dose-escalation patients had hepatocellular carcinoma, melanoma, renal cell or head and neck cancer. Averaging 60 years in age, with a range of roughly 20 to 90, the cohort was around 87% male. Whole-study results and caveats: More expanded clones were found, on average, in CD8+ than in CD4+ T cells.

Points on this clone: Its antigen is currently unknown.

TCRdb keeps only in-frame clones here, not all; method: immunoSEQ multiplex PCR. The sample contains some 130,000 clones, 75% to 90% of which appear only once. This CDR3 comprises 14 residues. The V and J ends lost 1 base and 4 bases respectively, with 7 bases between them. Germline V gene lookup returns CDR1 SGHNT and CDR2 YENEEA. Patients had blood sampled at baseline and again on cycle 4 day 1 and cycle 7 day 1. The gene calls are TRBV11-3 and TRBJ2-2; the D is unclear. Material: CD4+ or CD8+ T cells sorted from blood, obtained in a trial of the OX40 agonist ivuxolimab. The TCR was taken from an adult with an advanced solid tumor such as melanoma, head and neck, liver or kidney cancer. CDR3 sequence (DNA): TGTGCCAGCAGCTTAGCGCAAACCACCGGGGAGCTGTTTTTT. This translates into CASSLAQTTGELFF.